This TCR beta chain is drawn from a study of blood T cell repertoires in COVID-19. Study context: Specimens from acute and convalescent COVID-19 originated in the United States, Italy and Spain. T cells, B-cell-depleted T cells, or PBMCs provided the cDNA or gDNA that served as material.

Germline V gene sequence: CDR1 LGHNA, CDR2 YNFKEQ. The CDR3 contains 18 residues. With V trimmed by 3 bases and J by 2 bases, 13 bases remained unmatched. Under the authors' procedure: Counts of nucleated cells, estimated from reference gene primer amplification, were obtained. Some clones are missing from TCRdb's copy, which holds only in-frame ones; the method was immunoSEQ multiplex PCR. V, J and clone size are taken as reported in that table, and D and trimming were inferred from the DNA itself. The sample records some 43,000 clones, roughly 87% being singletons. This clone was detected only once.

The sequence was collected from a man between 60 and 75 years old with active COVID-19. The V gene is TRBV4-2, the J gene TRBJ2-3; 8 bases align to TRBD2. What was sequenced was peripheral blood. CDR3 sequence reads: CASSQLLAEYELTDTQYF. CDR3 in DNA: TGTGCCAGCAGCCAGTTACTAGCGGAATATGAACTCACAGATACGCAGTATTTT.